These 9 T cell receptor beta chains were sequenced from one sample in a study of T cell responses to AZD1222 COVID-19 vaccine. Data came from immunoSEQ multiplex PCR; TCRdb stores just in-frame clones and leaves some out. Of about 140,000 clones listed, over 85% are singletons. Sequences were derived from peripheral blood, sampled 28 days after the second AZD1222 dose. The receptors were sampled from an adult who received the AZD1222 COVID-19 vaccine.

The chain employs TRBV4-1 and TRBJ1-5, with D uncertain. The germline V and J ends were trimmed by 0 bases and 0 bases, with 9 bases remaining between them. Germline V gene data show CDR1 as MGHRA and CDR2 as YSYEKL. The CDR3 covers 16 residues. CDR3 DNA: TGCGCCAGCAGCCAAGATCTTGCGGGTAGCAATCAGCCCCAGCATTTT. This codes for CASSQDLAGSNQPQHF.

This chain joins TRBV30 and TRBJ2-3; D is unclear. Germline V gene sequence: CDR1 GTSNPN, CDR2 SVGIG (reference sequence). Trimming took 4 bases from V and 6 from J, leaving 20 bases between them. The CDR3 has 15 amino acids. The CDR3 DNA is TGTGCCTGGACCCGACCCCATCGACTGTCGGATACGCAGTATTTT. The encoded protein is CAWTRPHRLSDTQYF.

This chain uses TRBV5-5 with TRBJ2-7; tentatively, D is TRBD2 (5 bases). Germline CDR1 reads SGHKS; CDR2 reads YYEKEE (reference sequence). The CDR3 has 12 amino acids. V was clipped by 1 base and J by 4 bases, with 6 bases between them. In DNA, the CDR3 is TGTGCCAGCAGCTTGAGAGGGTACGAGCAGTACTTC. Translated, it gives CASSLRGYEQYF.

The chain recombines TRBV5-5 with TRBJ1-5, with D possibly being TRBD1 (5 bases). Trimming left V 4 bases short and J 6 bases short, with 14 bases between. CDR3 length: 14 residues. Germline V lookup: CDR1 SGHKS, CDR2 YYEKEE (reference sequence). The CDR3 loop is CASSPAQGGQPQHF. The CDR3, as DNA: TGTGCCAGCAGCCCCGCCCAGGGTGGTCAGCCCCAGCATTTT.

CDR3: CASSYGGNTEAFF. DNA of the CDR3: TGTGCCAGCAGTTACGGGGGGAACACTGAAGCTTTCTTT. The chain employs TRBV6-2 or TRBV6-3 and TRBJ1-1, with D tentatively TRBD1 (5 bases). Trimming cost V 2 bases and J 1 base, with 5 bases left between them. The length of the CDR3 is 13 residues. Per the germline V gene, CDR1 is MNHEY and CDR2 is SVGEGT.

This chain uses TRBV6-2 or TRBV6-3 with TRBJ1-3; TRBD1 is a possible D gene (6 bases). The CDR3 totals 16 residues. Germline V gene lookup returns CDR1 MNHEY and CDR2 SVGEGT. The germline V and J ends were trimmed by 4 bases and 0 bases, with 13 bases remaining between them. The CDR3 reads CASSSAPGASGNTIYF. CDR3 coding DNA: TGTGCCAGCAGTTCGGCTCCAGGGGCCTCTGGAAACACCATATATTTT.

The chain couples TRBV7-9 to TRBJ1-1; TRBD1 aligns across 10 bases. The CDR3 covers 16 residues. CDR1 is SEHNR and CDR2 is FQNEAQ in the germline V gene (reference sequence). The V segment lost 4 bases and the J segment 1 base; nucleotides outside the gene matches: 6. The CDR3 is CASSSTGGSENTEAFF. The CDR3 region has the DNA TGTGCCAGCAGCTCGACAGGGGGCTCGGAGAACACTGAAGCTTTCTTT.

The V gene is TRBV4-2, the J gene TRBJ2-1, with 11 bases lining up with TRBD2. The CDR3 sequence is 17 residues long. The J segment lost 7 bases and the V segment lost 3 bases, leaving 11 bases of the junction unmatched. Germline V gene data show CDR1 as LGHNA and CDR2 as YNFKEQ. CDR3 nucleotide sequence: TGTGCCAGCAGCCAGCCCCCGACTAGCGGGATAGTAAATGAGCAGTTCTTC. It yields the protein CASSQPPTSGIVNEQFF.

This clone has only one observation. The CDR3 region is CASSEVAGTINQPQHF. The DNA of the CDR3 is TGTGCCAGCAGTGAAGTTGCCGGGACCATAAATCAGCCCCAGCATTTT. This chain connects TRBV6-1 to TRBJ1-5; D perhaps matches TRBD1 (5 bases). V lost 1 base and J 4 bases, leaving 14 bases between the germline ends. The CDR3 is 16 amino acids. Germline-derived CDR1 and CDR2 are MNHNS and SASEGT.